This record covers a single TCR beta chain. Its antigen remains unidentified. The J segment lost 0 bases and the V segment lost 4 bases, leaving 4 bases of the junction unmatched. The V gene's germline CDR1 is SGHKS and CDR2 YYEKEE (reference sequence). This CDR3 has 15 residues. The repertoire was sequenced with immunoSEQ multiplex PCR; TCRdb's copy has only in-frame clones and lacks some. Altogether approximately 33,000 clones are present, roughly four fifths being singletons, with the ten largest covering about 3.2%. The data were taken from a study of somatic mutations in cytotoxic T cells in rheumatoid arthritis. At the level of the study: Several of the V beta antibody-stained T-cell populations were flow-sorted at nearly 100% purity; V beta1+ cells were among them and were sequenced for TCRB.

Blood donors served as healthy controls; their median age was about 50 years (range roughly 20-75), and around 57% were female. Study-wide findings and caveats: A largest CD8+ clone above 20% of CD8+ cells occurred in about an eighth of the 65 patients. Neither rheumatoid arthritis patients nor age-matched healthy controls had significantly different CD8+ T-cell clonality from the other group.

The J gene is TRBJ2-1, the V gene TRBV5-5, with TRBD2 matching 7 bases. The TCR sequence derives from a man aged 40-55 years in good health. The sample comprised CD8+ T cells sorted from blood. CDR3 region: CASSSGVSSYNEQFF. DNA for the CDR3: TGTGCCAGCAGCAGCGGGGTCAGCTCCTACAATGAGCAGTTCTTC.